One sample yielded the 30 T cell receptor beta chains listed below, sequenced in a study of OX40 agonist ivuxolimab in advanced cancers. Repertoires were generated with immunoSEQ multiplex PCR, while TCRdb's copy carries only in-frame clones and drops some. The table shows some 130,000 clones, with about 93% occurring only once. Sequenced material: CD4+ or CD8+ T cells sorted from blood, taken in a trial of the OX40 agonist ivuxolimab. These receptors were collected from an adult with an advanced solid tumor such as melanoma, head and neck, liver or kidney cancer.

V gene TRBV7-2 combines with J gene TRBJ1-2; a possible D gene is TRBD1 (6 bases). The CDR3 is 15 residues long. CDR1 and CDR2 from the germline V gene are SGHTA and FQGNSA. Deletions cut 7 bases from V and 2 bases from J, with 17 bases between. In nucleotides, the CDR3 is TGTGCCAGCACCCGGGGGGGCCCCGGGAACTATGGCTACACCTTC. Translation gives CASTRGGPGNYGYTF.

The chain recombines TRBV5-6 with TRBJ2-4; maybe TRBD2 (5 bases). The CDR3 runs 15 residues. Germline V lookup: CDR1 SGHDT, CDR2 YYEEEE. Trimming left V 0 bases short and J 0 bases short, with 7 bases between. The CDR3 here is CASSLVGEAKNIQYF. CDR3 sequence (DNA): TGTGCCAGCAGCTTGGTCGGGGAAGCCAAAAACATTCAGTACTTC. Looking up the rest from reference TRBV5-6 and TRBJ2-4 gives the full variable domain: DAGVTQSPTHLIKTRGQQVTLRCSPKSGHDTVSWYQQALGQGPQFIFQYYEEEERQRGNFPDRFSGHQFPNYSSELNVNALLLGDSALYLCASSLVGEAKNIQYFGAGTRLSVL.

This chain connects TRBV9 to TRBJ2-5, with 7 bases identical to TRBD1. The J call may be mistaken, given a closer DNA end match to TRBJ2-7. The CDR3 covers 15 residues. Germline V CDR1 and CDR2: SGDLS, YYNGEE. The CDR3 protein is CASSATGTEDYEQYF. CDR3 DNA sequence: TGTGCCAGCAGCGCCACCGGGACAGAGGACTACGAGCAGTACTTC.

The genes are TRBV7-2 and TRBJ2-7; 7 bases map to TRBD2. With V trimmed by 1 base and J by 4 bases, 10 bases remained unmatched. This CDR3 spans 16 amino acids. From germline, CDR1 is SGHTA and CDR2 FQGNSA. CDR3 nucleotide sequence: TGTGCCAGCAGCTTAGTGTGGCTAGCGGTTATTTACGAGCAGTACTTC. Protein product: CASSLVWLAVIYEQYF.

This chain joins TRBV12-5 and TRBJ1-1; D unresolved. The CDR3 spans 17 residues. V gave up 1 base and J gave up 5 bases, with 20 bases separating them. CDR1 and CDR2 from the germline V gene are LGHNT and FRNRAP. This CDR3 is CASGLARAEGRGTEAFF. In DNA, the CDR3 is TGTGCTAGTGGTTTGGCCCGGGCCGAAGGGAGAGGAACTGAAGCTTTCTTT.

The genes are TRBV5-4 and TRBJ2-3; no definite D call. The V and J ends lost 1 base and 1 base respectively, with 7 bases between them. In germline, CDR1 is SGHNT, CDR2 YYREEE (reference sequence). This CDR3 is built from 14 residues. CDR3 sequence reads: CASSLSGRTDTQYF. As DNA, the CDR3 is TGTGCCAGCAGCTTGTCGGGCCGCACAGATACGCAGTATTTT. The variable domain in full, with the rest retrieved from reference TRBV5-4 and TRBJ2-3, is ETGVTQSPTHLIKTRGQQVTLRCSSQSGHNTVSWYQQALGQGPQFIFQYYREEENGRGNFPPRFSGLQFPNYSSELNVNALELDDSALYLCASSLSGRTDTQYFGPGTRLTVL.

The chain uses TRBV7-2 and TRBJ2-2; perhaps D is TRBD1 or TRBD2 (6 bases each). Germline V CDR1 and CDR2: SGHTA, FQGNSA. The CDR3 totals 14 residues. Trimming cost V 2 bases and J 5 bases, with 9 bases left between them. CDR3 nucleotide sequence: TGTGCCAGCAGCTTACAGGGGACTACCGGGGAGCTGTTTTTT. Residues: CASSLQGTTGELFF.

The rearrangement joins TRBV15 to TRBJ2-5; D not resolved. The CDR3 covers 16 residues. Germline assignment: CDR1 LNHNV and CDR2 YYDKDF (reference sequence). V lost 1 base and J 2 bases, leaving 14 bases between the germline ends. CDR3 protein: CATSRALTNKQETQYF. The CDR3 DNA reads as TGTGCCACCAGCAGAGCCCTCACCAATAAACAAGAGACCCAGTACTTC.

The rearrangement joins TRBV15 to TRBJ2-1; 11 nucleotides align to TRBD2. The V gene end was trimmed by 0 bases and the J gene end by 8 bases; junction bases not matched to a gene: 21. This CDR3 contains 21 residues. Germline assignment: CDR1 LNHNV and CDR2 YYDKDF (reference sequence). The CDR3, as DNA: TGTGCCACCAGCAGAGAGGATTGGACTAGCGGGTTCTCTGGTAAAGCTGATGAGCAGTTCTTC. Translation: CATSREDWTSGFSGKADEQFF.

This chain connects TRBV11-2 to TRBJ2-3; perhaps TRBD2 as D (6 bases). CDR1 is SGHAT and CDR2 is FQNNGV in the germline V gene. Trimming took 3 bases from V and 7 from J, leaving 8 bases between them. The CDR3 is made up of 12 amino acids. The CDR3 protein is CASSLTSYTQYF. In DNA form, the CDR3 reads TGTGCCAGCAGCTTGACTAGTTATACGCAGTATTTT.

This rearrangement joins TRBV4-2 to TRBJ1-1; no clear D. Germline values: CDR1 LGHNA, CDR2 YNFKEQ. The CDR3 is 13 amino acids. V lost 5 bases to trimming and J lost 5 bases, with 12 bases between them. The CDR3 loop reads CASSLASLTEAFF. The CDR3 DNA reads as TGTGCCAGCAGCTTGGCCAGTCTTACTGAAGCTTTCTTT.

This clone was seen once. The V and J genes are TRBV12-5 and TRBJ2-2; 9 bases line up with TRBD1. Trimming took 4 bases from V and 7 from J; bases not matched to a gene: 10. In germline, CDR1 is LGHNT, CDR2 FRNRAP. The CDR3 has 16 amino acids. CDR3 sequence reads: CASGYMGQGGNGELFF. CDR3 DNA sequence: TGTGCTAGTGGTTATATGGGACAGGGAGGGAACGGGGAGCTGTTTTTT.

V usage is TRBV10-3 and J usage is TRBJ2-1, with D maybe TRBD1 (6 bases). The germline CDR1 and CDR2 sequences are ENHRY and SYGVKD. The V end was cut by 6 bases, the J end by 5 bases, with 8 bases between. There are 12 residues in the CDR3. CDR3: CAIRQGNNEQFF. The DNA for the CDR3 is TGTGCCATCAGGCAGGGGAACAATGAGCAGTTCTTC.

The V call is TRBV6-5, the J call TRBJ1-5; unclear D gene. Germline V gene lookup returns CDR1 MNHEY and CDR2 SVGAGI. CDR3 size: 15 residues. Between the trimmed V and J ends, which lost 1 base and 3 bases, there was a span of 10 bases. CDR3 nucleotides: TGTGCCAGCAGTTACTTCGGACTTACCAATCAGCCCCAGCATTTT. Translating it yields CASSYFGLTNQPQHF.

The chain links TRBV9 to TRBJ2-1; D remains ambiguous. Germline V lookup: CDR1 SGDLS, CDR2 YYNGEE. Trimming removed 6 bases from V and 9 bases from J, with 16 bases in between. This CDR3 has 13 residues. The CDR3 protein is CASTRGRSPEQFF. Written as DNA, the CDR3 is TGTGCCAGCACTCGAGGCAGGAGCCCTGAGCAGTTCTTC.

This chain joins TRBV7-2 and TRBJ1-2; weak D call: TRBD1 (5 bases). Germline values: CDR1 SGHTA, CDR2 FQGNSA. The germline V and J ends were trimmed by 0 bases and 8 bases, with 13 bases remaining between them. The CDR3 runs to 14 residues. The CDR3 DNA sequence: TGTGCCAGCAGCTTAGCCGGGGCCCGTTGGGGCTACACCTTC. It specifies CASSLAGARWGYTF.

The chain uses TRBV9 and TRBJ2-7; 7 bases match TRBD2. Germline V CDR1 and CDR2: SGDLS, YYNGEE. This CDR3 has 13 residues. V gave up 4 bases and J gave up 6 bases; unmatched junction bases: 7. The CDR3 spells CASSPGREVEQYF. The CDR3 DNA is TGTGCCAGCAGCCCGGGGAGGGAGGTCGAGCAGTACTTC.

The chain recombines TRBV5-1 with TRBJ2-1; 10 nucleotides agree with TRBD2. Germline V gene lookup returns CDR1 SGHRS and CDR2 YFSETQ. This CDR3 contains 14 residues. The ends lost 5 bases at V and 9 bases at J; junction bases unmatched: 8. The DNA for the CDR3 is TGCGCCAGCAGAGGGCTAGCGGGAGAGGTTGAGCAGTTCTTC. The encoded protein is CASRGLAGEVEQFF.

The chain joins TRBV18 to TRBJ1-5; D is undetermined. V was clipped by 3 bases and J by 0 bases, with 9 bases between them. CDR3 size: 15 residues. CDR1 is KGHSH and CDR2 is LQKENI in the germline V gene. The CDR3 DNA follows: TGTGCCAGCTCACCCCAGAGTATTAGCAATCAGCCCCAGCATTTT. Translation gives CASSPQSISNQPQHF.

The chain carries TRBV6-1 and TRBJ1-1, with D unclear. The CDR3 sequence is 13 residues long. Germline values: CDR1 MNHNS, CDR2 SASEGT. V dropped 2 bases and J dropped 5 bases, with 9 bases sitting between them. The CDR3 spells CASSERGTTEAFF. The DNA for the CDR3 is TGTGCCAGCAGTGAACGGGGAACGACTGAAGCTTTCTTT.

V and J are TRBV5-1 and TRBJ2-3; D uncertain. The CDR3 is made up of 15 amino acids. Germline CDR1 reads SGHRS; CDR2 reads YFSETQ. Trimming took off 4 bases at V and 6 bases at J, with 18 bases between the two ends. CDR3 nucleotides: TGCGCCAGCAGCCCTCTGCCCGTCACCTTTGATACGCAGTATTTT. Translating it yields CASSPLPVTFDTQYF.

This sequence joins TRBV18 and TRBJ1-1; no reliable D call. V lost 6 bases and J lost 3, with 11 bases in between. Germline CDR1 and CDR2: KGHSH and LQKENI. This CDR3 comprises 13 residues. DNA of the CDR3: TGTGCCAGCTCGGGCGGTAGGGACACTGAAGCTTTCTTT. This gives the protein CASSGGRDTEAFF.

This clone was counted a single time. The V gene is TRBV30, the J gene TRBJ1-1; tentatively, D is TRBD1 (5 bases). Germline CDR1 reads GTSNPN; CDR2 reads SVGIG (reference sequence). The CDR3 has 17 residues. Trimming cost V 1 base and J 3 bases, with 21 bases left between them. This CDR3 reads CAWSGQGRLGRDTEAFF. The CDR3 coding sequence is TGTGCCTGGAGTGGCCAGGGAAGGCTGGGTCGGGACACTGAAGCTTTCTTT.

The CDR3 sequence is CASSPGLAGTDTQYF. CDR3 DNA: TGTGCCAGCTCCCCCGGACTAGCGGGCACAGATACGCAGTATTTT. The rearrangement links TRBV18 to TRBJ2-3; 10 nucleotides line up with TRBD2. The CDR3 is 15 amino acids. The germline gives CDR1 KGHSH, CDR2 LQKENI. With 6 bases clipped from V and 1 base from J, the junction kept 4 bases outside the gene matches. The complete variable domain, with remaining parts taken from reference TRBV18 and TRBJ2-3, reads NAGVMQNPRHLVRRRGQEARLRCSPMKGHSHVYWYRQLPEEGLKFMVYLQKENIIDESGMPKERFSAEFPKEGPSILRIQQVVRGDSAAYFCASSPGLAGTDTQYFGPGTRLTVL.

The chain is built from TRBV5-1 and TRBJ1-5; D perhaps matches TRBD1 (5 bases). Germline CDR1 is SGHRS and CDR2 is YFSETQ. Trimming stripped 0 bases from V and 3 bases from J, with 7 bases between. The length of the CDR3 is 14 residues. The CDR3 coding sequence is TGCGCCAGCAGCTTGGACGGGGCCAATCAGCCCCAGCATTTT. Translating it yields CASSLDGANQPQHF.

The CDR3 loop reads CASSLAVHRGGDGYTF. The CDR3 bases are TGTGCCAGCAGCTTAGCGGTCCACAGGGGGGGAGATGGCTACACCTTC. This chain connects TRBV7-9 to TRBJ1-2, with 8 bases matching TRBD1. V trimming: 0 bases; J trimming: 6 bases; junction bases outside the gene matches: 9. The CDR3 has 16 residues. Germline assignment: CDR1 SEHNR and CDR2 FQNEAQ (reference sequence).

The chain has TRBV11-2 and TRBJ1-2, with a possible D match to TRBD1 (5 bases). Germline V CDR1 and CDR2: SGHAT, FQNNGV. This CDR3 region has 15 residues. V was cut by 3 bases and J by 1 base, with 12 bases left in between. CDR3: CASSFLSGGNYGYTF. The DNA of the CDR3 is TGTGCCAGCAGCTTCCTATCGGGGGGTAACTATGGCTACACCTTC.

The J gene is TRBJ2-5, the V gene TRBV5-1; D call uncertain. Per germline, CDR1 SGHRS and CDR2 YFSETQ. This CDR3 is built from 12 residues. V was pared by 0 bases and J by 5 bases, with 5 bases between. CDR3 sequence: CASSLEMETQYF. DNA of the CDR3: TGCGCCAGCAGCTTGGAGATGGAGACCCAGTACTTC.

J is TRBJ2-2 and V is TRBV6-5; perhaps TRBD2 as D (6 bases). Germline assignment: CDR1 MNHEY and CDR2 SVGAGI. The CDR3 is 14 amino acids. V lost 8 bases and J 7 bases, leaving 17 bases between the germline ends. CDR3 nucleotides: TGTGCCAGCCGAGCAGGCGGGGCGGTCGGGGAGCTGTTTTTT. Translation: CASRAGGAVGELFF.

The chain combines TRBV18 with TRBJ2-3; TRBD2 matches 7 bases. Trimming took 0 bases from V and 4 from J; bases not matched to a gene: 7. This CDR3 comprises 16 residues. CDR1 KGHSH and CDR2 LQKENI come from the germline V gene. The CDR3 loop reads CASSPPYTSEADTQYF. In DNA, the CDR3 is TGTGCCAGCTCACCACCGTACACTAGCGAGGCAGATACGCAGTATTTT.